This TCR beta chain appears in the sequencing data of a study of blood T cell repertoires in COVID-19 (dated by TCRdb to the early 2020s). About the investigation overall: Samples from collaborators originated in the United States, Italy and Spain and spanned both the acute and convalescent phases of COVID-19. The material from the prospective study consisted of cDNA or gDNA derived from T cells, B-cell-depleted T cells, or PBMCs. Deeply sampled blood TCRbeta repertoires from subjects exposed to, actively infected with, or recovered from COVID-19 were included in the dataset. The repertoires were made available in a free public database intended to serve as a resource for research on the immune response to SARS-CoV-2. Samples were obtained from the ongoing ImmuneRACE study (first 160 participants) and from about 1,300 subjects provided by 6 global collaborators. The sample metadata nearly always contained a de-identified subject ID, COVID-19 status, age in years and sex. Where HLA class I and class II types were available, the types were taken from metadata supplied by the sample provider, not from assay-based typing.

The investigation overall reported the following: Clinical and demographic metadata were provided uncurated, with the amount varying by source and participant.

Comments on this clone: It has no known antigen specificity. Nothing much larger sits one base from this clone, and base qualities are not available.

One collaborating source in Seattle enrolled patients while the patients were actively infected and followed the patients over time throughout the course of disease. Collaborating institutions collected whole blood in K2EDTA tubes following their own protocols. For TCRbeta analysis, collaborator samples were shipped as frozen whole blood, as isolated PBMCs, or as DNA extracted from either sample type. Trimming takes 8 bases from V and 8 bases from J, and the germline ends sit 15 bases apart. The germline V gene gives CDR1 as MNHEY and CDR2 as SVGAGI. From the cysteine through the phenylalanine, the CDR3 covers 13 amino acids. CDR3 DNA only is kept here, 39 bases in frame from base 1. TCRbeta CDR3 regions were amplified from genomic DNA using the immunoSEQ Assay, a bias-controlled multiplex PCR. In the authors' own workflow: The number of nucleated cells in each sample was estimated from the amplification of reference gene primers within the assay. To quantify the absolute abundance of each unique TCRbeta CDR3 rearrangement, sequence reads were collapsed and filtered. Productive Simpson clonality was computed per sample as the square root of Simpson's diversity index over productive rearrangements. TCRdb stores this immuneACCESS table with in-frame sequences only. Part of the clones is absent; in the studies checked, under half of the shortfall reflects unresolved V genes, and no reason is known for the rest. That table furnishes V, J and clone size, whereas the DNA furnished D and trimming. Recorded for this sample are more than 300,000 clones; about 87% of them occurred a single time. Clones ranked in the top ten supply around 9.3% of the sample.

The V and J segments used are TRBV6-5 and TRBJ2-2; the D gene is perhaps TRBD1, from 7 matching bases. Material for sequencing was peripheral blood. The TCR comes from a woman aged 30 to 39 with COVID-19, enrolled during active disease. At the DNA level, the sequence is TGTGCCAGCGAGGCCAGGGGGAGGGGGGAGCTGTTTTTT. Its amino acids are CASEARGRGELFF.